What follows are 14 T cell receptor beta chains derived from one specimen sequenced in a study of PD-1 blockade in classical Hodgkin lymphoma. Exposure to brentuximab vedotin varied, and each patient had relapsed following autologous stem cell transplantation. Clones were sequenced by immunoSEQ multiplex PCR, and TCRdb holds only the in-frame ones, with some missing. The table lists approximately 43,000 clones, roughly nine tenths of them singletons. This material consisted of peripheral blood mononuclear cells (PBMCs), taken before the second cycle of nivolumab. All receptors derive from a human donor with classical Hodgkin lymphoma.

CDR3 residues: CASSYSYGDTQYF. In DNA form, the CDR3 reads TGTGCCAGCAGTTACTCTTACGGGGATACGCAGTATTTT. This rearrangement joins TRBV6-5 to TRBJ2-3; no reliable D call. With 0 bases removed from V and 6 bases from J, the gap between germline ends came to 7 bases. This CDR3 comprises 13 residues. From germline, CDR1 is MNHEY and CDR2 SVGAGI.

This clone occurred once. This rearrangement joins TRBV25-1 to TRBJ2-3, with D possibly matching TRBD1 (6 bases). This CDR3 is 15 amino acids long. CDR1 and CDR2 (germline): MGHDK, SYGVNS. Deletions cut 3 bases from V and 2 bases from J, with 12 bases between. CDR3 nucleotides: TGTGCCAGCAGTGATGCACAGGGTAACACAGATACGCAGTATTTT. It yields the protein CASSDAQGNTDTQYF.

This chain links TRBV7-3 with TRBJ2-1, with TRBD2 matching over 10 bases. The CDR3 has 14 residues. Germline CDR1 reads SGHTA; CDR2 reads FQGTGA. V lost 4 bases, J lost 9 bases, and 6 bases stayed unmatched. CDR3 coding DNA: TGTGCCAGCAGCTCTAGCGGGAGTAGTAGTGAGCAGTTCTTC. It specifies CASSSSGSSSEQFF.

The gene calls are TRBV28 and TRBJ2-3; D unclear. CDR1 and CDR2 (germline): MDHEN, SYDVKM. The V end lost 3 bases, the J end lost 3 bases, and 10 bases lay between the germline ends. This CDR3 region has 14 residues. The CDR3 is CASSLPGYTDTQYF. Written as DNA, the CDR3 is TGTGCCAGCAGTTTGCCCGGGTATACAGATACGCAGTATTTT.

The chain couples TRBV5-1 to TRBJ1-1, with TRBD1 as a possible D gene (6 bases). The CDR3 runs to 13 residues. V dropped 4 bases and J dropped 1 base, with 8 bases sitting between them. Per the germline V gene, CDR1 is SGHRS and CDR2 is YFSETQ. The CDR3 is CASSGGQNTEAFF. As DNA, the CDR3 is TGCGCCAGCAGCGGGGGACAGAACACTGAAGCTTTCTTT.

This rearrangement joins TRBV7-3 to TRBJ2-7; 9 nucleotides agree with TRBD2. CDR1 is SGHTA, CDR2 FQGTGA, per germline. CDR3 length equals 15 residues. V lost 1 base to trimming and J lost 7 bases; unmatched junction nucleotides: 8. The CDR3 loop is CASSLSPLAGREQYF. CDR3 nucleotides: TGTGCCAGCAGCTTAAGTCCTCTAGCGGGGAGGGAGCAGTACTTC.

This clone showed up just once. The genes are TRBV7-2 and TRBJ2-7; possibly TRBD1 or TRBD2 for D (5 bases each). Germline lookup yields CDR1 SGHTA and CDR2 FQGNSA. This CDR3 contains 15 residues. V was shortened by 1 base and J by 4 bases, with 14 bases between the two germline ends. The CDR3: CASSLGAGRAYEQYF. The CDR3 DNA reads TGTGCCAGCAGCTTAGGGGCAGGGAGAGCGTACGAGCAGTACTTC.

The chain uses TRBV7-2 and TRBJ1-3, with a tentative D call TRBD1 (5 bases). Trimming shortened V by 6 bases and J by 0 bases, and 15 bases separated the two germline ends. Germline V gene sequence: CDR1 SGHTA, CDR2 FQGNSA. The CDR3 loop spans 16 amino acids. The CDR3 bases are TGTGCCAGCAGAAGTCCCGGGGGATACTCTGGAAACACCATATATTTT. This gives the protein CASRSPGGYSGNTIYF.

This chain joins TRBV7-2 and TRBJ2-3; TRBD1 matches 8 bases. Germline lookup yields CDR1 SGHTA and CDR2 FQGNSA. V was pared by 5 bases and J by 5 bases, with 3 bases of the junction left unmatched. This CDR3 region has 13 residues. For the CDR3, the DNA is TGTGCCAGCAGCGTACAGGGGGTAGATACGCAGTATTTT. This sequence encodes CASSVQGVDTQYF.

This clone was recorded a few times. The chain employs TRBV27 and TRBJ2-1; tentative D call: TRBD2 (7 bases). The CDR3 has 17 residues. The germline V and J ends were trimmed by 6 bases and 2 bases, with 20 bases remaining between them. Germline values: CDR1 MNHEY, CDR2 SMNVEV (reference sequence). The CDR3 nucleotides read TGTGCCAGCAGCCAAACTCGCGGGGGCCCCCCCTACAATGAGCAGTTCTTC. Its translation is CASSQTRGGPPYNEQFF.

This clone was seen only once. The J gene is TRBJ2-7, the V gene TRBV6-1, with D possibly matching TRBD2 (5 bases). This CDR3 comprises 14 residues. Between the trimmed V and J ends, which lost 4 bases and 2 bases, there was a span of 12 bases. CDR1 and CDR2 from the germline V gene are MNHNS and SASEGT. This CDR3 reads CASSVAWAAYEQYF. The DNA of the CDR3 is TGTGCCAGCAGTGTAGCGTGGGCAGCCTACGAGCAGTACTTC.

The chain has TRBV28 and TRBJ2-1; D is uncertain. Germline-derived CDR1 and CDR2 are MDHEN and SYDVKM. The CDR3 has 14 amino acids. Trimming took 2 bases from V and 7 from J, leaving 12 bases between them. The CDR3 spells CASSLDAMRNEQFF. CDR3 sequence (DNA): TGTGCCAGCAGTTTAGACGCCATGAGGAATGAGCAGTTCTTC.

DNA of the CDR3: TGTGCCAGCAGGGGGGGACTAGCGGGAGTCAGAGGGGAGACCCAGTACTTC. This gives the protein CASRGGLAGVRGETQYF. The chain employs TRBV2 and TRBJ2-5, with 14 bases fitting TRBD2. J lost 5 bases, V lost 6 bases, and 11 bases had no gene match. CDR3 length equals 17 residues. The germline gives CDR1 SNHLY, CDR2 FYNNEI.

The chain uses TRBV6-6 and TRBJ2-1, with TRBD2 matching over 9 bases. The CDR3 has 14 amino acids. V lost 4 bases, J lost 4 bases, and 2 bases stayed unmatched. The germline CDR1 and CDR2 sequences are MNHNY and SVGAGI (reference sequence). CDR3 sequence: CASSWTSEYNEQFF. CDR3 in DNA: TGTGCCAGCAGTTGGACTAGCGAGTACAATGAGCAGTTCTTC.